Listed below are T cell receptor beta chains from one sample, sequenced in a study of shared T cell receptors in the human thymus. Sequencing used immunoSEQ multiplex PCR; TCRdb keeps in-frame clones, though not all of them. The table lists more than 300,000 clones, 85% to 95% of them singletons. The sequencing input was thymocytes. These receptors were taken from a human donor. CDR3s include the opening cysteine and the closing phenylalanine or tryptophan. The D gene is left open where the match is weak. Expanded clones are given a class, and other clones once, few, many or no size at all.

clone_size,d_call,j_call,v_call,cdr3_aa,cdr3_nt
once,-,TRBJ1-1,TRBV28,CASSQRWEDTEAFF,TGTGCCAGCAGTCAGCGGTGGGAGGACACTGAAGCTTTCTTT
-,TRBD1,TRBJ2-7,TRBV6-1,CASSDRGQFYEQYF,TGTGCCAGCAGCGACAGGGGTCAGTTTTACGAGCAGTACTTC
-,TRBD1,TRBJ2-7,TRBV7-2,CASSRTGVMYEQYF,TGTGCCAGCAGCAGGACAGGGGTCATGTACGAGCAGTACTTC
-,-,TRBJ2-6,TRBV27,CASRERWTNSGANVLTF,TGTGCCAGCAGAGAAAGGTGGACTAACTCTGGGGCCAACGTCCTGACTTTC
-,TRBD2,TRBJ2-7,TRBV6-1,CASSEMGLVSYEQYF,TGTGCCAGCAGTGAAATGGGACTAGTTTCTTACGAGCAGTACTTC
-,-,TRBJ2-1,TRBV11-2,CASSPAAGLDEQFF,TGTGCCAGCAGCCCAGCGGCGGGATTAGATGAGCAGTTCTTC
once,TRBD2,TRBJ2-7,TRBV7-2,CASSLGLAVQYF,TGTGCCAGCAGCTTAGGACTAGCCGTGCAGTACTTC
-,-,TRBJ2-2,TRBV5-6,CASSLIQITGELFF,TGTGCCAGCAGCTTGATACAGATAACCGGGGAGCTGTTTTTT
-,-,TRBJ2-3,TRBV12-5,CASGLREADTQYF,TGTGCTAGTGGTCTACGGGAAGCAGATACGCAGTATTTT
-,TRBD1,TRBJ2-2,TRBV13,CASSRRTGGRTGELFF,TGTGCCAGCAGCCGTCGGACAGGGGGGAGGACCGGGGAGCTGTTTTTT
-,TRBD2,TRBJ2-1,TRBV7-2,CASIPRVVSGRKDEQFF,TGTGCCAGCATCCCTAGGGTGGTTAGCGGGAGGAAGGATGAGCAGTTCTTC
-,TRBD1,TRBJ1-2,TRBV5-4,CASIRAGQGHYGYTF,TGTGCCAGCATTAGAGCGGGACAGGGTCACTATGGCTACACCTTC
-,TRBD1,TRBJ2-1,TRBV23-1,CASSHTGQGYEQFF,TGCGCCAGCAGTCACACGGGACAGGGCTATGAGCAGTTCTTC
-,TRBD1,TRBJ1-1,TRBV5-6,CASSMDRGRNEGNTEAFF,TGTGCCAGCAGCATGGACAGGGGGCGAAATGAGGGAAACACTGAAGCTTTCTTT
-,TRBD1,TRBJ1-1,TRBV27,CASRRPGQRAFF,TGTGCCAGCCGGAGGCCGGGACAGCGCGCTTTCTTT
-,TRBD2,TRBJ2-3,TRBV19,CASSIAGGGDTQYF,TGTGCCAGTAGTATAGCGGGGGGAGGAGATACGCAGTATTTT
once,-,TRBJ2-3,TRBV1,CTSSQDRTSPTDTQYF,TGCACCAGCAGCCAAGATCGAACTTCTCCTACAGATACGCAGTATTTT
-,TRBD2,TRBJ2-1,TRBV12-5,CASGTGGRAPLHEQFF,TGTGCTAGTGGGACGGGCGGGAGGGCCCCGTTGCATGAGCAGTTCTTC
-,-,TRBJ2-1,TRBV6-5,CASGRAGSSYNEQFF,TGTGCCAGTGGTCGGGCAGGGTCCTCCTACAATGAGCAGTTCTTC
-,-,TRBJ1-4,TRBV27,CASSLSLKGATNEKLFF,TGTGCCAGCAGTTTATCGTTAAAGGGTGCAACTAATGAAAAACTGTTTTTT
-,-,TRBJ2-1,TRBV13,CASSEGRSGDEQFF,TGTGCCAGCAGCGAGGGCCGTAGCGGCGATGAGCAGTTCTTC
once,TRBD1,TRBJ1-2,TRBV5-5,CASSEGTEEHYGYTF,TGTGCCAGCAGCGAGGGGACAGAAGAGCACTATGGCTACACCTTC
-,TRBD2,TRBJ2-3,TRBV11-2,CASSVWTSGSSTDTQYF,TGTGCCAGCAGCGTATGGACTAGCGGGAGCAGCACAGATACGCAGTATTTT
-,-,TRBJ2-1,TRBV27,CASSSLSGRPYNEQFF,TGTGCCAGCAGTTCCCTGTCAGGGCGGCCCTACAATGAGCAGTTCTTC
-,-,TRBJ2-7,TRBV7-2,CASSLSPGYEQYF,TGTGCCAGCAGCTTAAGTCCCGGCTACGAGCAGTACTTC
-,-,TRBJ2-2,TRBV2,CASTGRRADGELFF,TGTGCCAGCACGGGACGCCGGGCCGACGGGGAGCTGTTTTTT
-,-,TRBJ1-4,TRBV4-1,CASSQDRGGIGNEKLFF,TGCGCCAGCAGCCAAGACAGGGGCGGAATTGGGAATGAAAAACTGTTTTTT
-,-,TRBJ2-7,TRBV13,CASSRQAWSF,TGTGCCAGCAGCAGACAGGCCTGGTCCTTC
-,-,TRBJ1-1,TRBV6-1,CASSDGYTEAFF,TGTGCCAGCAGTGACGGTTACACTGAAGCTTTCTTT
-,TRBD2,TRBJ2-7,TRBV7-2,CASSLGTSGIILYEQYF,TGTGCCAGCAGCCTGGGGACTAGCGGCATAATTCTCTACGAGCAGTACTTC
-,-,TRBJ2-1,TRBV10-2,CASSSRQANNEQFF,TGCGCCAGCAGCAGCAGGCAGGCCAACAATGAGCAGTTCTTC
-,TRBD2,TRBJ2-7,TRBV4-3,CASSQDQSGTLYEQYF,TGCGCCAGCAGCCAAGATCAAAGCGGGACTCTATACGAGCAGTACTTC
-,TRBD2,TRBJ2-1,TRBV15,CATSREPTSGRASEQFF,TGTGCCACCAGCAGAGAACCAACTAGCGGGAGGGCCAGCGAGCAGTTCTTC
-,-,TRBJ2-7,TRBV2,CASTDTPLTREQYF,TGTGCCAGCACCGACACCCCCCTAACGAGGGAGCAGTACTTC
-,TRBD2,TRBJ2-5,TRBV11-2,CASSNRGEETQYF,TGTGCCAGCAGCAACCGGGGGGAGGAGACCCAGTACTTC
-,TRBD2,TRBJ2-4,TRBV19,CASKGTSRVQNIQYF,TGTGCCAGTAAGGGGACTAGCAGAGTACAAAACATTCAGTACTTC
-,-,TRBJ2-7,TRBV6-1,CASSERVQGAYEQYF,TGTGCCAGCAGTGAACGTGTACAGGGAGCCTACGAGCAGTACTTC
-,TRBD2,TRBJ2-1,TRBV14,CASSQDSWTRGLGADNEQFF,TGTGCCAGCAGCCAAGATAGTTGGACTAGGGGCCTTGGGGCGGACAATGAGCAGTTCTTC
-,TRBD2,TRBJ2-2,TRBV10-1,CASSRRRLAEPRTGELFF,TGCGCCAGCAGCCGAAGAAGGCTAGCGGAACCTCGCACCGGGGAGCTGTTTTTT
once,-,TRBJ2-7,TRBV20-1,CSAPTYHEQYF,TGCAGTGCTCCTACTTACCACGAGCAGTACTTC
-,-,TRBJ1-3,TRBV28,CASSPWTAEVPSGNTIYF,TGTGCCAGCAGTCCCTGGACAGCAGAGGTTCCCTCTGGAAACACCATATATTTT